This passage covers 18 T cell receptor beta chains from one sample sequenced in a study of blood T cell repertoires in COVID-19 (dated by TCRdb to the early 2020s). Libraries were constructed by the immunoSEQ multiplex PCR assay. The clones in this table, taken by TCRdb from immuneACCESS, are in-frame only. Not every clone is retained; where verified, under half of the shortfall comes from an unresolved V gene, and the cause of the rest is unknown. The sample contains approximately 42,000 clones, about 77% of them found a single time. Approximately 26% of the sample is held by the ten biggest clonotypes. The source material was peripheral blood. The receptor set was obtained from a man older than 75 with acute or convalescent COVID-19.

The rearrangement joins TRBV27 to TRBJ1-5; weak D call: TRBD1 (5 bases). CDR3 length: 11 residues. Between the trimmed V and J ends, which lost 11 bases and 5 bases, there was a span of 10 bases. Per germline, CDR1 MNHEY and CDR2 SMNVEV (reference sequence). CDR3 amino acids: CASGGDQPQHF. DNA for the CDR3: TGTGCCTCGGGGGGGGATCAGCCCCAGCATTTT.

V and J are TRBV5-5 and TRBJ2-2; possible D gene TRBD1, 5 bases. This CDR3 comprises 16 residues. Germline V CDR1 and CDR2: SGHKS, YYEKEE (reference sequence). Trimming left V 3 bases short and J 0 bases short, with 12 bases between. The CDR3 DNA is TGTGCCAGCAGCTCGCCGACAGAGACGAACACCGGGGAGCTGTTTTTT. This codes for CASSSPTETNTGELFF.

The gene calls are TRBV14 and TRBJ2-1; 8 bases fit TRBD2. This CDR3 comprises 16 residues. With V trimmed by 6 bases and J by 4 bases, 11 bases remained unmatched. Germline loops: CDR1 SGHDN, CDR2 FVKESK. The CDR3 bases are TGTGCCAGCAGTCTCATGCGGGGGGCAACATACAATGAGCAGTTCTTC. It yields the protein CASSLMRGATYNEQFF.

V and J are TRBV5-6 and TRBJ1-1; TRBD1 is a possible D gene (6 bases). This CDR3 has 14 residues. The V end lost 3 bases, the J end lost 0 bases, and 9 bases lay between the germline ends. CDR1 SGHDT and CDR2 YYEEEE come from the germline V gene. Written as DNA, the CDR3 is TGTGCCAGCAGCTGGACAGTCATGAACACTGAAGCTTTCTTT. It specifies CASSWTVMNTEAFF.

The chain has TRBV5-1 and TRBJ2-6; D is unresolved. Between the trimmed V and J ends, which lost 2 bases and 4 bases, there was a span of 7 bases. This CDR3 is 14 amino acids long. Germline V CDR1 and CDR2: SGHRS, YFSETQ. The DNA of the CDR3 is TGCGCCAGCAGCTTAGACTCCGGGGCCAACGTCCTGACTTTC. Its translation: CASSLDSGANVLTF.

This clone came up a few times. The rearrangement uses TRBV5-1 and TRBJ1-3, with a tentative D call TRBD1 (6 bases). The CDR3 has 16 amino acids. V shed 0 bases and J shed 0 bases, with 10 bases lying between them. The V gene's germline CDR1 is SGHRS and CDR2 YFSETQ. The CDR3 sequence is CASSLAGADSGNTIYF. The DNA for the CDR3 is TGCGCCAGCAGCTTGGCAGGGGCTGACTCTGGAAACACCATATATTTT.

The chain is built from TRBV28 and TRBJ2-1, with 9 bases aligning to TRBD2. This CDR3 is 15 amino acids long. J was trimmed by 2 bases and V by 5 bases; bases with no gene match: 4. Germline CDR1 reads MDHEN; CDR2 reads SYDVKM. CDR3 in amino acids: CASSRAGGAYNEQFF. The CDR3 DNA follows: TGTGCCAGCAGTCGAGCGGGAGGAGCCTACAATGAGCAGTTCTTC.

This clone was seen a handful of times. The identical CDR3 is also encoded by other nucleotide sequences in the sample. The chain links TRBV19 to TRBJ1-2, with 8 bases identical to TRBD1. This CDR3 comprises 14 residues. V was clipped by 5 bases and J by 5 bases; unmatched bases: 7. Germline CDR1 is LNHDA and CDR2 is SQIVND (reference sequence). CDR3 protein: CASSEGQVGYGYTF. CDR3 sequence (DNA): TGTGCCAGTAGTGAGGGACAGGTGGGGTATGGCTACACCTTC.

This chain's CDR3 is CASSSQGYGYTF. The CDR3 DNA follows: TGTGCCAGCAGCTCACAGGGTTATGGCTACACCTTC. The rearrangement joins TRBV5-6 to TRBJ1-2, with D possibly being TRBD1 (6 bases). The V gene lost 3 bases and the J gene lost 5 bases, with 8 bases spanning the gap. CDR3 length: 12 residues. Germline V gene data show CDR1 as SGHDT and CDR2 as YYEEEE.

This clone was seen more than once but under ten times. The rearrangement links TRBV10-1 to TRBJ2-2; D is perhaps TRBD2 (5 bases). This CDR3 has 12 residues. Germline lookup yields CDR1 WNHNN and CDR2 SYGVQD (reference sequence). Trimming removed 6 bases at V and 14 bases at J, with 16 bases between. The CDR3 region is CASSEGSTILFF. The CDR3 region has the DNA TGCGCCAGCAGCGAGGGCTCAACAATCCTGTTTTTT.

The count of this clone is one. This chain connects TRBV15 to TRBJ1-2; possibly TRBD1 for D (5 bases). V was cut by 0 bases and J by 7 bases, with 6 bases left in between. CDR3 length: 12 amino acids. Germline V CDR1 and CDR2: LNHNV, YYDKDF (reference sequence). The CDR3 region is CATSRDQGGYTF. CDR3 coding DNA: TGTGCCACCAGCAGAGATCAGGGTGGCTACACCTTC.

The chain has TRBV7-9 and TRBJ2-6; TRBD1 might be the D (5 bases). Trimming cost V 2 bases and J 2 bases, with 7 bases left between them. CDR1 and CDR2 from the germline V gene are SEHNR and FQNEAQ (reference sequence). CDR3 size: 15 residues. CDR3 amino acids: CASSLIGAGANVLTF. The CDR3 DNA follows: TGTGCCAGCAGCTTAATAGGGGCTGGGGCCAACGTCCTGACTTTC.

The CDR3 here is CASSRSTGDTYEQYF. The CDR3 DNA reads as TGTGCCAGCAGCCGATCGACAGGGGACACCTACGAGCAGTACTTC. The chain links TRBV7-9 to TRBJ2-7; 8 bases map to TRBD1. CDR1 SEHNR and CDR2 FQNEAQ come from the germline V gene (reference sequence). CDR3 length equals 15 residues. V gave up 5 bases and J gave up 2 bases; unmatched junction bases: 8.

The J gene is TRBJ1-3, the V gene TRBV7-3; 7 bases line up with TRBD1. CDR1 SGHTA and CDR2 FQGTGA come from the germline V gene. The CDR3 is made up of 15 amino acids. The ends lost 5 bases at V and 0 bases at J; junction bases unmatched: 4. The CDR3 loop reads CASSADRTSGNTIYF. The CDR3 DNA sequence: TGTGCCAGCAGCGCGGACAGGACCTCTGGAAACACCATATATTTT.

The chain joins TRBV27 to TRBJ2-3; D gene unclear. The CDR3 contains 14 residues. V lost 1 base to trimming and J lost 4 bases, with 9 bases between them. CDR1 MNHEY and CDR2 SMNVEV come from the germline V gene (reference sequence). The CDR3 coding sequence is TGTGCCAGCAGTTTATACCAGGTCTCAGATACGCAGTATTTT. Amino acids: CASSLYQVSDTQYF.

This clone was seen a single time. The chain combines TRBV9 with TRBJ2-3; D is ambiguous. The germline V and J ends were trimmed by 0 bases and 2 bases, with 7 bases remaining between them. The CDR3 length is 14 residues. Germline V lookup: CDR1 SGDLS, CDR2 YYNGEE. CDR3 sequence: CASSVDPTTDTQYF. The CDR3 nucleotides are TGTGCCAGCAGCGTAGATCCTACCACAGATACGCAGTATTTT.

The chain recombines TRBV5-1 with TRBJ2-2; 9 nucleotides align to TRBD1. The V gene end was trimmed by 4 bases and the J gene end by 7 bases; junction bases not matched to a gene: 5. CDR1 SGHRS and CDR2 YFSETQ come from the germline V gene. This CDR3 region has 14 residues. CDR3 in DNA: TGCGCCAGCAGCCTGGACAGGGGATACGGGGAGCTGTTTTTT. This codes for CASSLDRGYGELFF.

The genes are TRBV5-1 and TRBJ2-2, with 14 bases fitting TRBD2. The CDR3 spans 16 residues. V shed 3 bases, J shed 7 bases, and the junction held 5 bases outside the gene matches. The germline gives CDR1 SGHRS, CDR2 YFSETQ. The DNA for the CDR3 is TGCGCCAGCAGCTCTCCGGGACTAGCGGGAGTCGGGGAGCTGTTTTTT. It codes for CASSSPGLAGVGELFF.